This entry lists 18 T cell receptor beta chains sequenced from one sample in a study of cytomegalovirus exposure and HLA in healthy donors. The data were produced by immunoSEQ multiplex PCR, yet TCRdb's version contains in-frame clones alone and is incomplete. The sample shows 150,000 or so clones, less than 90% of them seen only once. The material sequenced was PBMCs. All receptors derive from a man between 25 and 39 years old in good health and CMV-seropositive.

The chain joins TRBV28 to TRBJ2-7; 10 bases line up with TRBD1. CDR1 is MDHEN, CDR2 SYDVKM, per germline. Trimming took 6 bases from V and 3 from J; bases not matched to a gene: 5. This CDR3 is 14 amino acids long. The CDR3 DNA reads TGTGCCAGCAGGTGGGGGACAGGGGACTACGAGCAGTACTTC. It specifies CASRWGTGDYEQYF.

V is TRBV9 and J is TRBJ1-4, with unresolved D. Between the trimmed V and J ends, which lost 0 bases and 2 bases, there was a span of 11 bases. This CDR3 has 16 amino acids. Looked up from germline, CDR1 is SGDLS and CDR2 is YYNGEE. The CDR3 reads CASSVDTGGTNEKLFF. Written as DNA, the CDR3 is TGTGCCAGCAGCGTAGATACGGGAGGGACTAATGAAAAACTGTTTTTT. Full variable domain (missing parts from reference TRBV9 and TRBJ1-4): DSGVTQTPKHLITATGQRVTLRCSPRSGDLSVYWYQQSLDQGLQFLIQYYNGEERAKGNILERFSAQQFPDLHSELNLSSLELGDSALYFCASSVDTGGTNEKLFFGSGTQLSVL.

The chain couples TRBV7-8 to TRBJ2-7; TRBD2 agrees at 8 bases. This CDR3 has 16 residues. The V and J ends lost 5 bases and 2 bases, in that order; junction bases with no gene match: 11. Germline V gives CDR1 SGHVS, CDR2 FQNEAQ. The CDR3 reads CASSLVFSGETYEQYF. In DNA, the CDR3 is TGTGCCAGCAGCCTAGTATTTAGCGGGGAAACCTACGAGCAGTACTTC.

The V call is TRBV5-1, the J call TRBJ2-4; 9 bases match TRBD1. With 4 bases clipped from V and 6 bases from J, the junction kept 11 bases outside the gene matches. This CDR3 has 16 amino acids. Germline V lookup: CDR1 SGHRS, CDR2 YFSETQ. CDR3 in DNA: TGCGCCAGCAGCAGGGGGACAGGGCGGAGTGGAAACATTCAGTACTTC. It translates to CASSRGTGRSGNIQYF.

The CDR3: CASSRTSGRAFEQFF. For the CDR3, the DNA is TGTGCCAGCAGCCGTACTAGCGGGAGGGCCTTTGAGCAGTTCTTC. This chain joins TRBV13 and TRBJ2-1; 13 positions agree with TRBD2. V dropped 5 bases and J dropped 9; count of bases not matched to a gene: 7. The CDR3 sequence is 15 residues long. Germline CDR1 PRHDT, CDR2 FYEKMQ (reference sequence).

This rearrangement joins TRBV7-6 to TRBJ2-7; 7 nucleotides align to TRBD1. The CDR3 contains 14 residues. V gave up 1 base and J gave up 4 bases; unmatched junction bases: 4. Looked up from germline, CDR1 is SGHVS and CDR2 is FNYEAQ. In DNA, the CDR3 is TGTGCCAGCAGCTTAGATCAGGACAGGTACGAGCAGTACTTC. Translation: CASSLDQDRYEQYF. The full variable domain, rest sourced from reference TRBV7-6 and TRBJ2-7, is GAGVSQSPRYKVTKRGQDVALRCDPISGHVSLYWYRQALGQGPEFLTYFNYEAQQDKSGLPNDRFSAERPEGSISTLTIQRTEQRDSAMYRCASSLDQDRYEQYFGPGTRLTVT.

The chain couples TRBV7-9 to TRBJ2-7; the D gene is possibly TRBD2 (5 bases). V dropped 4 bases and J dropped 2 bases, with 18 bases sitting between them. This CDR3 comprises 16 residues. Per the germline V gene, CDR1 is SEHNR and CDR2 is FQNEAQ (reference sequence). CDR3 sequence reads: CASSSEDGSVPYEQYF. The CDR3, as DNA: TGTGCCAGCAGCTCCGAGGATGGTAGCGTTCCCTACGAGCAGTACTTC.

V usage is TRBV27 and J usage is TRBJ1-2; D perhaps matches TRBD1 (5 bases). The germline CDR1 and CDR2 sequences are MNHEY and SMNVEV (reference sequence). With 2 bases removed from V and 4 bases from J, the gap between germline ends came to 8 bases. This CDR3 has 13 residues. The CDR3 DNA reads TGTGCCAGCAGTTTACGGGGGGGCTATGGCTACACCTTC. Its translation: CASSLRGGYGYTF.

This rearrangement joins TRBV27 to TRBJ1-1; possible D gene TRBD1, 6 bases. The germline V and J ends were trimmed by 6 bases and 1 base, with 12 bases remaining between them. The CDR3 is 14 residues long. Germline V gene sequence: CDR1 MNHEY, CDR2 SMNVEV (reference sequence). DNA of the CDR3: TGTGCCAGCAGCCCCGGGACACCGAACACTGAAGCTTTCTTT. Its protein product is CASSPGTPNTEAFF.

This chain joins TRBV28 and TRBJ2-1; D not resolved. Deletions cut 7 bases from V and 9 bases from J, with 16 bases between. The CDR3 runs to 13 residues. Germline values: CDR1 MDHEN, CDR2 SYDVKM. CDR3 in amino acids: CASTVGLPGEQFF. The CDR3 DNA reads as TGTGCCAGCACCGTCGGGTTGCCTGGTGAGCAGTTCTTC.

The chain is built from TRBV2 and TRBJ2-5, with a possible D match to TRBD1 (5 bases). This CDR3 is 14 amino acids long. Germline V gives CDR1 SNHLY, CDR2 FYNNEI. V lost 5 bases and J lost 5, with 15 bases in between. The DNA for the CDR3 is TGTGCCAGCAGTCCGTCGACTGGGGCCGAGACCCAGTACTTC. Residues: CASSPSTGAETQYF.

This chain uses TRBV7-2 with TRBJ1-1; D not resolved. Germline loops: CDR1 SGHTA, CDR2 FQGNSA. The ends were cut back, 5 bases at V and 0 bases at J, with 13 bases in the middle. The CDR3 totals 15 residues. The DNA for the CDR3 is TGTGCCAGCAGCCCATGGCGAGGGTTGAACACTGAAGCTTTCTTT. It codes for CASSPWRGLNTEAFF.

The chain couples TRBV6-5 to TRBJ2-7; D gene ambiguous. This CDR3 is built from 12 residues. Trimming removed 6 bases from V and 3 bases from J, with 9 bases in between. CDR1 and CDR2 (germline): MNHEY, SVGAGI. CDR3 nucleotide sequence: TGTGCCAGCAGCGCCAGTAACTACGAGCAGTACTTC. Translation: CASSASNYEQYF.

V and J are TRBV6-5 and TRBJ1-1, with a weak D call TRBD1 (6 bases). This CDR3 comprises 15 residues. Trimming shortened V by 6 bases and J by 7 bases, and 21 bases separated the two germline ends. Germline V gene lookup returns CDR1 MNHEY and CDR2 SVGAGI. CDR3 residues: CASSPPWGGAIEAFF. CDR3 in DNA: TGTGCCAGCAGCCCCCCCTGGGGGGGGGCCATTGAAGCTTTCTTT.

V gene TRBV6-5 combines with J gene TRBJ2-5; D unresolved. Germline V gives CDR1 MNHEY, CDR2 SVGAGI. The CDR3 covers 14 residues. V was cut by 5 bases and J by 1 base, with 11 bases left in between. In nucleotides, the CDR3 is TGTGCCAGCAGTCGAGGATGGAGCCAAGAGACCCAGTACTTC. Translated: CASSRGWSQETQYF.

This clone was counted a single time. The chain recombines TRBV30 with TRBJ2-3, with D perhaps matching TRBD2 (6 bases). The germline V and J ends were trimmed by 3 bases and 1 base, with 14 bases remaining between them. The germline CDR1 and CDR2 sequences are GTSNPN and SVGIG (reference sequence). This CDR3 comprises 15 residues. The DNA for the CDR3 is TGTGCCTGGAGCTTCGGACTACAGGGCACAGATACGCAGTATTTT. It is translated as CAWSFGLQGTDTQYF.

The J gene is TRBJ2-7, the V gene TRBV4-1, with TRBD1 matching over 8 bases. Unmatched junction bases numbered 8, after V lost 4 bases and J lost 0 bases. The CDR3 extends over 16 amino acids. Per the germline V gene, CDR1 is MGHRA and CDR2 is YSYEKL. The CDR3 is CASSPDRATLSYEQYF. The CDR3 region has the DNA TGCGCCAGCAGCCCGGACAGGGCTACCCTCTCCTACGAGCAGTACTTC.

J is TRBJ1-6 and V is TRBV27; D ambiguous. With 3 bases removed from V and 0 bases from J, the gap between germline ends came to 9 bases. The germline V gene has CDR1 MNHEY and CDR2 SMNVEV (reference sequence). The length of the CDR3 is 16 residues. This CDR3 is CASSFSGISYNSPLHF. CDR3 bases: TGTGCCAGCAGTTTCTCCGGGATCTCCTATAATTCACCCCTCCACTTT.